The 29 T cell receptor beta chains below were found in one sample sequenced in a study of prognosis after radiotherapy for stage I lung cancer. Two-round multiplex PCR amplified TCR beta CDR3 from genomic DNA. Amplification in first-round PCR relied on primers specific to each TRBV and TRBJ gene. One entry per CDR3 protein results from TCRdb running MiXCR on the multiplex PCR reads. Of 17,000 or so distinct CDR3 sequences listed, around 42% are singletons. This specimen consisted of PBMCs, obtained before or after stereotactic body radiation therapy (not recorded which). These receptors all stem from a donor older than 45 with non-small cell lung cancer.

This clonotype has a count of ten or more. The CDR3 protein is CASSLVPGGHEQYF. The CDR3 coding sequence is TGTGCCAGCAGCTTGGTTCCAGGGGGCCACGAGCAGTACTTC. The chain has TRBV5-5 and TRBJ2-7, with 8 positions matching TRBD1. The CDR3 totals 14 residues. V gave up 0 bases and J gave up 5 bases; unmatched junction bases: 4. Germline-derived CDR1 and CDR2 are SGHKS and YYEKEE (reference sequence).

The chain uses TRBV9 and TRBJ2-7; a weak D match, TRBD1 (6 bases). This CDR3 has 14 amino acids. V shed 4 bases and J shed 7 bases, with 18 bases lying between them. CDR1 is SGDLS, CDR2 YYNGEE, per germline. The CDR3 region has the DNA TGTGCCAGCAGCCCCGGGACACTGAACGAAGAGCAGTACTTC. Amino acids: CASSPGTLNEEQYF.

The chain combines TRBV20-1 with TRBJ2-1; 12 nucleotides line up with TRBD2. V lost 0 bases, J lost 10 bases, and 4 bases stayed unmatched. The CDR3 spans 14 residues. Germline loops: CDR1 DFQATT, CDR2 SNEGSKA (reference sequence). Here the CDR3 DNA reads TGCAGTGCTAGAGAAACTAGCGGGAGGATCGAGCAGTTCTTC. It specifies CSARETSGRIEQFF.

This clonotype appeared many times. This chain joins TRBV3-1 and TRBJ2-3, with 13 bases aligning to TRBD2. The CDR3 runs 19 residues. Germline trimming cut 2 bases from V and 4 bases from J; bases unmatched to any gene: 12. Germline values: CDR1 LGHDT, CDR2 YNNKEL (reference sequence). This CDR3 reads CASSQHTSGGASSADTQYF. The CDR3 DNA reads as TGTGCCAGCAGCCAACATACTAGCGGGGGGGCCTCATCGGCAGATACGCAGTATTTT.

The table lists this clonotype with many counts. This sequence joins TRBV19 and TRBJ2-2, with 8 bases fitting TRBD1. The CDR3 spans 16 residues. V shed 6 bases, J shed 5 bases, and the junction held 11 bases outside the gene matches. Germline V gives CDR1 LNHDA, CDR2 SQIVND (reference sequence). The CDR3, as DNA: TGTGCCAGTAGCCCGACAGGGGTTTGGGGGACCGGGGAGCTGTTTTTT. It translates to CASSPTGVWGTGELFF.

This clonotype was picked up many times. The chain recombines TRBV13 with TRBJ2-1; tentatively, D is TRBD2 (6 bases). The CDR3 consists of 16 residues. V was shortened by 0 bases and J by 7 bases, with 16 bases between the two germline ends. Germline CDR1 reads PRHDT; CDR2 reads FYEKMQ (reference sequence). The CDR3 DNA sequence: TGTGCCAGCAGCTTAGGCCACGGGAGTGGGGTTAATGAGCAGTTCTTC. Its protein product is CASSLGHGSGVNEQFF.

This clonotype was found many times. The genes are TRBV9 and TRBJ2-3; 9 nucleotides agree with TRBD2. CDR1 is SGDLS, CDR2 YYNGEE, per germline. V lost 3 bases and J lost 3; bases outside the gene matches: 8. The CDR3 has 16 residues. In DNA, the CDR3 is TGTGCCAGCAGCGCCTTTAGCGGGGGTTCTACAGATACGCAGTATTTT. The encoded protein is CASSAFSGGSTDTQYF.

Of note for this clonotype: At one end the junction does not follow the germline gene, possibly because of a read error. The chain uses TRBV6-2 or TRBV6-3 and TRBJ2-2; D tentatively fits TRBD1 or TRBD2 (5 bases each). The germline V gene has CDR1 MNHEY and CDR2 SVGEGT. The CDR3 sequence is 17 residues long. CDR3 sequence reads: CASRTGTPAQVTGELFF. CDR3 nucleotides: TGTGCCAGCAGAACCGGGACCCCCGCACAGGTCACCGGTGAGCTGTTTTTT.

The CDR3 bases are TGTGCCTGGAGTGTGCGGGAGTGGACTGAAGCTTTCTTT. It yields the protein CAWSVREWTEAFF. This chain uses TRBV30 with TRBJ1-1; D uncertain. Trimming took 0 bases from V and 5 from J, leaving 10 bases between them. Per germline, CDR1 GTSNPN and CDR2 SVGIG (reference sequence). This CDR3 comprises 13 residues.

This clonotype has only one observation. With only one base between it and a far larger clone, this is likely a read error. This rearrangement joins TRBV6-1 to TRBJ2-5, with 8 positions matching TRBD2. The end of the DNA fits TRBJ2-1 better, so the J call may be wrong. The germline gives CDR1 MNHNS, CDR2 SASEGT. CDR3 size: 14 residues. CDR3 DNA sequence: TGTGCCAGCACAGCGGGGGCTTCCTACAATGATCAGTTCTTC. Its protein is CASTAGASYNDQFF.

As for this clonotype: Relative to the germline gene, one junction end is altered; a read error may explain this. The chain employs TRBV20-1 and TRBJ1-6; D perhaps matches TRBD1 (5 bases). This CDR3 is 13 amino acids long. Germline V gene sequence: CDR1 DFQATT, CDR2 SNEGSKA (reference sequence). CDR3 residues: CSDIRGYNSLLHF. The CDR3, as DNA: TGCAGTGACATCCGGGGGTATAATTCACTCCTCCACTTT.

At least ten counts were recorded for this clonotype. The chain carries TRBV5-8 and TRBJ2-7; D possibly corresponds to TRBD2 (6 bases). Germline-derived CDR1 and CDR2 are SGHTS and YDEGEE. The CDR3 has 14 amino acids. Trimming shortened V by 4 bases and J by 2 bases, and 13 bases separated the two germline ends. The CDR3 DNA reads TGTGCCAGCAGCGTCGGGACTTATACCTACGAGCAGTACTTC. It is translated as CASSVGTYTYEQYF. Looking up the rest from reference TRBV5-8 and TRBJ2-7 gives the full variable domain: EAGVTQSPTHLIKTRGQQATLRCSPISGHTSVYWYQQALGLGLQFLLWYDEGEERNRGNFPPRFSGRQFPNYSSELNVNALELEDSALYLCASSVGTYTYEQYFGPGTRLTVT.

Here the CDR3 DNA reads TGTGCCAGCAGTTACGGGGACGGACCGAACACCGGGGAGCTGTTTTTT. This encodes CASSYGDGPNTGELFF. The J gene is TRBJ2-2, the V gene TRBV6-9; tentatively, D is TRBD1 or TRBD2 (5 bases each). CDR3 size: 16 residues. The V and J ends lost 3 bases and 0 bases respectively, with 11 bases between them. Germline assignment: CDR1 MNHGY and CDR2 SVAAGI.

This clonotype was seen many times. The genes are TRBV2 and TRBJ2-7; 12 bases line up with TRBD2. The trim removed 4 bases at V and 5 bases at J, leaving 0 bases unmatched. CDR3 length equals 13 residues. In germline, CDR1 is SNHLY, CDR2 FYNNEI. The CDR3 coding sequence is TGTGCCAGCAGTGGACTAGCGGGGGACGAGCAGTACTTC. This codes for CASSGLAGDEQYF.

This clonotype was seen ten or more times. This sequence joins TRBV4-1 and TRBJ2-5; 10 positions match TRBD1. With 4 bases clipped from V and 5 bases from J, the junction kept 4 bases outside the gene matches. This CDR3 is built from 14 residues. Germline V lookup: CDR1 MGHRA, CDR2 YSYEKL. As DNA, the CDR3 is TGCGCCAGCAGCCGACAGGGGGCAGTGGAGACCCAGTACTTC. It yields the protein CASSRQGAVETQYF.

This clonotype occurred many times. Written as DNA, the CDR3 is TGCAGTGCTAAAAGGGGCTCGGCAGATACGCAGTATTTT. Its translation is CSAKRGSADTQYF. The chain couples TRBV20-1 to TRBJ2-3, with a possible D match to TRBD1 (5 bases). V lost 4 bases, J lost 4 bases, and 12 bases lay in between. Germline-derived CDR1 and CDR2 are DFQATT and SNEGSKA (reference sequence). The CDR3 contains 13 residues.

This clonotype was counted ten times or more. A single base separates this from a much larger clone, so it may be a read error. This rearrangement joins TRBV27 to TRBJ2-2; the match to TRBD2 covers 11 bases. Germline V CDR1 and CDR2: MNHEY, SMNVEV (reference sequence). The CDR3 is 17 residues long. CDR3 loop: CATSPPSGRPGTVELFF. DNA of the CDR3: TGTGCCACCTCCCCCCCTAGCGGGAGGCCGGGCACCGTGGAGCTGTTTTTT.

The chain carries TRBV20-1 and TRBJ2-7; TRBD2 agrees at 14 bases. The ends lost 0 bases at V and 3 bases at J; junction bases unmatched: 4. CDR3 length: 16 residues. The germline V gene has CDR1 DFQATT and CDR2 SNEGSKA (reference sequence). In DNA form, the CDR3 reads TGCAGTGCTAGAGATCCAGGGACTAGCGGGAGCTACGAGCAGTACTTC. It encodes CSARDPGTSGSYEQYF.

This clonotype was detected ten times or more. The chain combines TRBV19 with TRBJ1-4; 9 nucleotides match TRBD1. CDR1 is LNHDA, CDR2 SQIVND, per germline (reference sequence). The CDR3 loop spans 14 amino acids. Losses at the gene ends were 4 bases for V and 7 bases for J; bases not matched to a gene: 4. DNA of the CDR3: TGTGCCAGTAGTAGGACAGGGGACGGTGAAAAACTGTTTTTT. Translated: CASSRTGDGEKLFF.

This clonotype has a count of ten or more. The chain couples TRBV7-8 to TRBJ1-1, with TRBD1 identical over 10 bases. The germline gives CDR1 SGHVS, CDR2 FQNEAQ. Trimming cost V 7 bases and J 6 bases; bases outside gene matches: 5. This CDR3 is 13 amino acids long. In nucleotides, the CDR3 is TGTGCCAGCACCGGGACAGGGGCTCCTGAAGCTTTCTTT. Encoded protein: CASTGTGAPEAFF.

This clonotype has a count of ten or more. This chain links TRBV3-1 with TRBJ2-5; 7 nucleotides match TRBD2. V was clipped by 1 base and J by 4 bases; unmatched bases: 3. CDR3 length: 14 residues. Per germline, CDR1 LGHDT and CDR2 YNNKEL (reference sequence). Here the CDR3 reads CASSQASGVETQYF. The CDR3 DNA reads TGTGCCAGCAGCCAAGCTAGCGGAGTAGAGACCCAGTACTTC.

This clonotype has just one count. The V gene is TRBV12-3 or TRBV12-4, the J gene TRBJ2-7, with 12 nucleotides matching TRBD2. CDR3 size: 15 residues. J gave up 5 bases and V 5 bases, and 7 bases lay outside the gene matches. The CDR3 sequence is CASSRTSGTIDEQYF. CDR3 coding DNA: TGTGCCAGCAGTAGGACTAGCGGGACAATAGACGAGCAGTACTTC.

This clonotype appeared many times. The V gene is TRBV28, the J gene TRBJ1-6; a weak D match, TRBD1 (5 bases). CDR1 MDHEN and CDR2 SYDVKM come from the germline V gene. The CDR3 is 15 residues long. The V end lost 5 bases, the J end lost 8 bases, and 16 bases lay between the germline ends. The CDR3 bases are TGTGCCAGCAGTACCCCGGGACGGGATTATTCACCCCTCCACTTT. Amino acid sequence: CASSTPGRDYSPLHF.

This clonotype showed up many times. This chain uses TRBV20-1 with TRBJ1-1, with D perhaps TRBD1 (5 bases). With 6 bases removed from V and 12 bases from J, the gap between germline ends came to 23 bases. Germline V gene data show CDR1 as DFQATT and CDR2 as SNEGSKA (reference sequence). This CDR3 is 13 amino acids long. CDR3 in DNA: TGCAGTGCCCCCGGGGGGTCCCGAGGTCTGACTTTCTTT. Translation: CSAPGGSRGLTFF.

CDR3 in amino acids: CASRGGSSYNEQFF. CDR3 bases: TGTGCCAGCAGGGGGGGGTCCTCCTACAATGAGCAGTTCTTC. The chain links TRBV6-1 to TRBJ2-1; 7 bases match TRBD2. V lost 6 bases, J lost 0 bases, and 2 bases stayed unmatched. This CDR3 has 14 residues. The germline V gene has CDR1 MNHNS and CDR2 SASEGT.

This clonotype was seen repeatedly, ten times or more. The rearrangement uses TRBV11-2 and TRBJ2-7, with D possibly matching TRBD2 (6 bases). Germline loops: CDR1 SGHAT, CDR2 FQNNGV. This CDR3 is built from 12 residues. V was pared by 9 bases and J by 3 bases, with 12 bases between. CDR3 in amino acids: CASGRTDYEQYF. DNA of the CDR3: TGTGCCAGTGGGAGGACCGACTACGAGCAGTACTTC.

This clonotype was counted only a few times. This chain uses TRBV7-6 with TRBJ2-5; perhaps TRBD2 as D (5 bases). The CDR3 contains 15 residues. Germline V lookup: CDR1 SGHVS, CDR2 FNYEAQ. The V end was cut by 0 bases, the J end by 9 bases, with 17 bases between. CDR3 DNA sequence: TGTGCCAGCAGCTTAGCTGTTGGCGGCAGCGGCGCCCAGTACTTC. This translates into CASSLAVGGSGAQYF.

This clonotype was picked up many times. The CDR3 is CASSLAGGGNEQFF. DNA of the CDR3: TGCGCCAGCAGCTTGGCCGGGGGGGGTAATGAGCAGTTCTTC. This rearrangement joins TRBV5-1 to TRBJ2-1; 8 bases line up with TRBD2. Per the germline V gene, CDR1 is SGHRS and CDR2 is YFSETQ. The length of the CDR3 is 14 residues. V lost 0 bases to trimming and J lost 7 bases; unmatched junction nucleotides: 3.

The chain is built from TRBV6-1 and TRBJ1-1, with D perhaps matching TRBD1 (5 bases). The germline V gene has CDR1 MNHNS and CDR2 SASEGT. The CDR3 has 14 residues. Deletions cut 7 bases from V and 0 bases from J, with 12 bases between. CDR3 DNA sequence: TGTGCCAGCACCACGACAGTGTTGAACACTGAAGCTTTCTTT. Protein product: CASTTTVLNTEAFF.